The 20 T cell receptor beta chains listed next were all sequenced from one sample in a study of Ad26.COV2.S vaccination and SARS-CoV-2 variants. The sample's treatment: around 19 received Ad26.COV2.S at low or high dose, single or two shots; a few received placebo; per-sample allocation not given. At day 63 after the first vaccine or placebo injection, samples were drawn. Measured with immunoSEQ multiplex PCR; TCRdb has only the in-frame clones, and not every one. The sample has more than 350,000 clones, more than 80% seen once. The input for sequencing was peripheral blood, taken in a trial of Ad26.COV2.S vaccine versus placebo. Every receptor here comes from a person aged 18 to 65 who received the Ad26.COV2.S COVID-19 vaccine or a placebo.

J is TRBJ2-7 and V is TRBV20-1; D is perhaps TRBD1 or TRBD2 (5 bases each). CDR3 length: 14 amino acids. V was shortened by 3 bases and J by 6 bases, with 18 bases between the two germline ends. CDR1 is DFQATT and CDR2 is SNEGSKA in the germline V gene (reference sequence). The CDR3 region has the DNA TGCAGTGCTAGTAGTGGGAGAATCCAGGGCGAGCAGTACTTC. It translates to CSASSGRIQGEQYF.

The V call is TRBV7-9, the J call TRBJ2-7, with TRBD2 identical over 7 bases. J gave up 5 bases and V 5 bases, and 15 bases lay outside the gene matches. CDR3 length: 16 residues. The germline V gene encodes CDR1 SEHNR and CDR2 FQNEAQ (reference sequence). CDR3 loop: CASSLTRGGPFHEQYF. CDR3 DNA sequence: TGTGCCAGCAGCCTCACTAGGGGAGGGCCCTTCCACGAGCAGTACTTC.

The chain uses TRBV2 and TRBJ2-7; 12 bases align to TRBD1. CDR1 and CDR2 (germline): SNHLY, FYNNEI. The trim removed 6 bases at V and 6 bases at J, leaving 9 bases unmatched. This CDR3 contains 15 residues. As DNA, the CDR3 is TGTGCCAGCAGAGACGGGACAGGGGGCTGGGGCGAGCAGTACTTC. Translating gives CASRDGTGGWGEQYF.

This sequence joins TRBV6-1 and TRBJ2-2; D may be TRBD1 (5 bases). V lost 0 bases, J lost 5 bases, and 13 bases lay in between. Germline CDR1 is MNHNS and CDR2 is SASEGT. CDR3 length: 16 amino acids. The CDR3 loop reads CASSEAGPVWTGELFF. The CDR3 DNA is TGTGCCAGCAGTGAAGCGGGGCCGGTTTGGACCGGGGAGCTGTTTTTT.

This rearrangement joins TRBV27 to TRBJ1-1, with a weak D call TRBD1 (6 bases). Germline CDR1 and CDR2: MNHEY and SMNVEV (reference sequence). The CDR3 contains 14 residues. Trimming removed 4 bases from V and 1 base from J, with 10 bases in between. The CDR3 protein is CASSWGAPNTEAFF. The DNA for the CDR3 is TGTGCCAGCAGTTGGGGGGCCCCGAACACTGAAGCTTTCTTT.

The chain joins TRBV19 to TRBJ2-7, with 10 bases lining up with TRBD2. The ends lost 5 bases at V and 2 bases at J; junction bases unmatched: 3. Germline values: CDR1 LNHDA, CDR2 SQIVND (reference sequence). This CDR3 is built from 14 residues. The CDR3 reads CASSWTSGAYEQYF. CDR3 nucleotide sequence: TGTGCCAGTAGTTGGACTAGCGGCGCCTACGAGCAGTACTTC.

The V gene is TRBV9, the J gene TRBJ2-3; possible D gene TRBD1, 5 bases. This CDR3 spans 16 amino acids. Trimming took 3 bases from V and 2 from J, leaving 16 bases between them. Germline values: CDR1 SGDLS, CDR2 YYNGEE. DNA of the CDR3: TGTGCCAGCAGCGCGCCCAGGGCTTCCAACACAGATACGCAGTATTTT. Protein product: CASSAPRASNTDTQYF.

This clone was recorded a few times. The V gene is TRBV7-2, the J gene TRBJ1-5; TRBD1 is a possible D gene (5 bases). V was cut by 6 bases and J by 5 bases, with 11 bases left in between. Germline V gene sequence: CDR1 SGHTA, CDR2 FQGNSA. This CDR3 is built from 13 residues. CDR3 bases: TGTGCCAGCAGTTGGACACAAGATCAGCCCCAGCATTTT. Its translation is CASSWTQDQPQHF.

V is TRBV15 and J is TRBJ2-3; maybe TRBD1 (5 bases). Trimming pared 5 bases from V and 3 bases from J, leaving 6 bases between. Per germline, CDR1 LNHNV and CDR2 YYDKDF (reference sequence). The CDR3 length is 12 residues. CDR3 in amino acids: CATSPGTDTQYF. The CDR3 DNA is TGTGCCACCAGCCCAGGGACAGATACGCAGTATTTT.

The chain links TRBV28 to TRBJ2-7; 12 bases are shared with TRBD1. The CDR3 length is 16 residues. Per germline, CDR1 MDHEN and CDR2 SYDVKM. Trimming cost V 1 base and J 5 bases; bases outside gene matches: 6. CDR3: CASSLSVGTGGNEQYF. The CDR3, as DNA: TGTGCCAGCAGTTTATCGGTAGGGACAGGGGGCAACGAGCAGTACTTC.

The V call is TRBV18, the J call TRBJ1-1; a possible D gene is TRBD1 (6 bases). The ends were cut back, 5 bases at V and 0 bases at J, with 19 bases in the middle. Germline-derived CDR1 and CDR2 are KGHSH and LQKENI. The CDR3 has 17 amino acids. DNA of the CDR3: TGTGCCAGCTCATCGGTAAGGGACATGGGGGTGAACACTGAAGCTTTCTTT. As protein: CASSSVRDMGVNTEAFF.

V gene TRBV27 combines with J gene TRBJ2-7, with TRBD2 matching over 8 bases. Losses at the gene ends were 5 bases for V and 3 bases for J; bases not matched to a gene: 3. Germline V gene sequence: CDR1 MNHEY, CDR2 SMNVEV (reference sequence). The CDR3 sequence is 13 residues long. CDR3 in amino acids: CASSSGSGYEQYF. Here the CDR3 DNA reads TGTGCCAGCAGTAGCGGGAGTGGCTACGAGCAGTACTTC.

This rearrangement joins TRBV2 to TRBJ1-5; D remains unclear. V was cut by 0 bases and J by 7 bases, with 4 bases left in between. This CDR3 has 12 amino acids. Germline CDR1 SNHLY, CDR2 FYNNEI. CDR3 region: CASSEAAQPQHF. For the CDR3, the DNA is TGTGCCAGCAGTGAAGCGGCCCAGCCCCAGCATTTT.

The chain is built from TRBV19 and TRBJ1-3, with D hard to call. V was trimmed by 2 bases and J by 0 bases, leaving 5 bases between them. Germline-derived CDR1 and CDR2 are LNHDA and SQIVND (reference sequence). The CDR3 runs 14 residues. The CDR3 loop is CASSIKDSGNTIYF. The CDR3 nucleotides read TGTGCCAGTAGTATAAAGGACTCTGGAAACACCATATATTTT.

The chain joins TRBV4-3 to TRBJ2-7; no firm D call. The V and J ends lost 0 bases and 2 bases respectively, with 14 bases between them. CDR3 length: 16 residues. Germline loops: CDR1 LGHNA, CDR2 YSLEER. The CDR3 nucleotides read TGCGCCAGCAGCCAAGATCTTCGGCAGCCCCCCTACGAGCAGTACTTC. This translates into CASSQDLRQPPYEQYF.

The chain uses TRBV5-1 and TRBJ2-7; D call uncertain. V was pared by 0 bases and J by 6 bases, with 16 bases between. The V gene's germline CDR1 is SGHRS and CDR2 YFSETQ. The CDR3 is 15 amino acids. CDR3 DNA: TGCGCCAGCAGCTTGGTTGAGGCCACCAAGAGCGAGCAGTACTTC. Amino acids: CASSLVEATKSEQYF.

V usage is TRBV5-1 and J usage is TRBJ2-1, with TRBD2 matching over 10 bases. The J segment lost 9 bases and the V segment lost 6 bases, leaving 9 bases of the junction unmatched. Germline V gene sequence: CDR1 SGHRS, CDR2 YFSETQ. The CDR3 spans 14 residues. CDR3 region: CASTLAGGRVEQFF. The CDR3 DNA is TGCGCCAGCACTTTAGCGGGAGGAAGGGTTGAGCAGTTCTTC.

The chain joins TRBV5-6 to TRBJ2-5, with D possibly matching TRBD1 (6 bases). The CDR3 is 16 residues long. V shed 1 base and J shed 8 bases, with 21 bases lying between them. Germline V CDR1 and CDR2: SGHDT, YYEEEE. CDR3 sequence reads: CASSLRNRDLFRTQYF. CDR3 coding DNA: TGTGCCAGCAGCTTGAGAAACAGGGACCTTTTCCGAACCCAGTACTTC.

J is TRBJ2-7 and V is TRBV11-2; D perhaps matches TRBD2 (6 bases). Germline CDR1 is SGHAT and CDR2 is FQNNGV. V gave up 5 bases and J gave up 3 bases, with 20 bases separating them. CDR3 length: 16 amino acids. CDR3 loop: CASSTRLDGRNYEQYF. The CDR3 DNA reads TGTGCCAGCAGCACCAGACTGGACGGGAGAAACTACGAGCAGTACTTC.

This clone occurred once. This chain uses TRBV3-1 (or the pseudogene TRBV3-2) with TRBJ2-3; 11 bases align to TRBD2. Trimming at V came to 5 bases and at J to 5 bases, leaving 6 bases not matched to a gene. The V gene's germline CDR1 is LGHDT and CDR2 YNNKEL (reference sequence). The CDR3 is made up of 15 amino acids. The CDR3 is CASSSGTSGKDTQYF. CDR3 DNA sequence: TGTGCCAGCAGCTCTGGGACTAGCGGCAAAGATACGCAGTATTTT.